The text below deals with one TCR beta chain. The data originate from a study of blood T cell repertoires in COVID-19. About the research overall: Material from acute and convalescent COVID-19 was sourced from the United States, Italy and Spain. The analysed material was cDNA or gDNA that came from T cells, B-cell-depleted T cells, or PBMCs.

This CDR3 comprises 15 residues. V shed 5 bases and J shed 2 bases, with 12 bases lying between them. Germline assignment: CDR1 PRHDT and CDR2 FYEKMQ (reference sequence). The protocol was immunoSEQ multiplex PCR, while the TCRdb copy is restricted to in-frame clones and leaves out a portion. The data hold hundreds of thousands of clones, with around 80% observed a single time. The sequenced sample consisted of PBMCs or T cells enriched from blood (not recorded which). This chain links TRBV13 with TRBJ2-2, with D possibly TRBD1 on 6 matching bases. The receptor's source is a man between 25 and 39 years old with acute COVID-19. The CDR3 loop is CASSQDSYNTGELFF. The DNA of the CDR3 is TGTGCCAGCAGCCAGGACAGCTATAACACCGGGGAGCTGTTTTTT.